This T cell receptor (beta chain) was obtained from a study of cytomegalovirus exposure and HLA in healthy donors. Both 60 Vbeta primers and 13 Jbeta primers went into the PCR. Data came from immunoSEQ multiplex PCR; TCRdb stores just in-frame clones and leaves some out. The table lists about 160,000 clones, approximately 78% of them singletons. CDR3 size: 15 residues. Trimming left V 5 bases short and J 8 bases short, with 16 bases between. Per germline, CDR1 SEHNR and CDR2 FQNEAQ (reference sequence). The V gene is TRBV7-9, the J gene TRBJ1-6; D gene ambiguous. This TCR came from a male donor in good health and CMV-seropositive. The specimen was PBMCs. DNA for the CDR3: TGTGCCAGCAGCGACCATGGATTGGAGGATTCACCCCTCCACTTT. Translated, it gives CASSDHGLEDSPLHF.